This passage covers 29 T cell receptor beta chains from one sample sequenced in a study of blood T cell repertoires in COVID-19. TCRdb keeps only in-frame clones here, not all; method: immunoSEQ multiplex PCR. In the table there are around 150,000 clones, 88% of which are singletons. The source material was PBMCs or T cells enriched from blood (not recorded which). These receptors were taken from a woman aged 45-65 years who had recovered from COVID-19.

This clone came up once. The V gene is TRBV15, the J gene TRBJ2-2; D is possibly TRBD2 (6 bases). Trimming stripped 6 bases from V and 0 bases from J, with 17 bases between. CDR1 LNHNV and CDR2 YYDKDF come from the germline V gene (reference sequence). The CDR3 extends over 17 amino acids. The CDR3 sequence: CATRGISWGANTGELFF. In nucleotides, the CDR3 is TGTGCCACCAGGGGCATAAGTTGGGGGGCGAACACCGGGGAGCTGTTTTTT.

This chain uses TRBV7-8 with TRBJ2-5; possibly TRBD2 for D (6 bases). The CDR3 covers 14 residues. V was pared by 5 bases and J by 4 bases, with 14 bases between. The germline V gene encodes CDR1 SGHVS and CDR2 FQNEAQ. The CDR3 is CASSPVRGVETQYF. The CDR3 region has the DNA TGTGCCAGCAGCCCAGTGCGGGGAGTAGAGACCCAGTACTTC.

This rearrangement joins TRBV5-1 to TRBJ1-1; tentatively, D is TRBD1 (6 bases). Germline V gives CDR1 SGHRS, CDR2 YFSETQ. V was shortened by 0 bases and J by 3 bases, with 6 bases between the two germline ends. The CDR3 extends over 13 amino acids. CDR3 loop: CASSLGQDTEAFF. The CDR3 nucleotides are TGCGCCAGCAGCTTGGGACAGGACACTGAAGCTTTCTTT.

V usage is TRBV3-1 (or the pseudogene TRBV3-2) and J usage is TRBJ2-7, with D tentatively TRBD1 (5 bases). V lost 4 bases, J lost 3 bases, and 13 bases lay in between. The CDR3 is 14 residues long. Germline CDR1 and CDR2: LGHDT and YNNKEL (reference sequence). The chain's CDR3 is CASSPLARDYEQYF. In nucleotides, the CDR3 is TGTGCCAGCAGCCCTCTCGCCAGGGACTACGAGCAGTACTTC.

This clone has only one observation. The CDR3 here is CASSEQARGIGTQYF. The CDR3 nucleotides are TGTGCCAGTAGTGAACAGGCTCGGGGGATTGGGACCCAGTACTTC. The rearrangement links TRBV19 to TRBJ2-5; D is perhaps TRBD2 (6 bases). In germline, CDR1 is LNHDA, CDR2 SQIVND (reference sequence). V lost 5 bases and J 7 bases, leaving 20 bases between the germline ends. There are 15 residues in the CDR3.

The V and J genes are TRBV9 and TRBJ2-7, with D tentatively TRBD1 (6 bases). This CDR3 has 15 amino acids. Germline V gene sequence: CDR1 SGDLS, CDR2 YYNGEE. Between the trimmed V and J ends, which lost 0 bases and 1 base, there was a span of 11 bases. The CDR3 nucleotides read TGTGCCAGCAGCGTAGGAGGCAGGGGTTCCTACGAGCAGTACTTC. Protein product: CASSVGGRGSYEQYF.

The chain couples TRBV21-1 to TRBJ1-1. TRBV21-1 is a pseudogene segment. This CDR3 is 12 amino acids long. Here the CDR3 reads CASRATGTEAFF. CDR3 in DNA: TGTGCCAGCAGGGCCACGGGGACTGAAGCTTTCTTT.

The J gene is TRBJ1-2, the V gene TRBV7-7; D is perhaps TRBD1 (5 bases). This CDR3 is built from 13 residues. V shed 0 bases and J shed 8 bases, with 10 bases lying between them. Germline assignment: CDR1 SSHAT and CDR2 FNYEAQ (reference sequence). CDR3 loop: CASSLAPRGGYTF. The CDR3 coding sequence is TGTGCCAGCAGCTTAGCGCCCCGGGGGGGCTACACCTTC.

V gene TRBV3-1 (or the pseudogene TRBV3-2) combines with J gene TRBJ2-7; perhaps TRBD1 as D (5 bases). From germline, CDR1 is LGHDT and CDR2 YNNKEL (reference sequence). This CDR3 contains 13 residues. V was shortened by 0 bases and J by 5 bases, with 8 bases between the two germline ends. Here the CDR3 reads CASSQERQNEQYF. CDR3 bases: TGTGCCAGCAGCCAAGAGCGACAGAACGAGCAGTACTTC.

This chain uses TRBV2 with TRBJ2-2, with D possibly matching TRBD2 (6 bases). Germline values: CDR1 SNHLY, CDR2 FYNNEI. V lost 1 base and J lost 4, with 13 bases in between. The CDR3 extends over 16 amino acids. CDR3 sequence: CASSEEAGPFTGELFF. CDR3 bases: TGTGCCAGCAGTGAAGAAGCGGGTCCTTTCACCGGGGAGCTGTTTTTT.

The V and J genes are TRBV4-3 and TRBJ2-1, with 9 bases matching TRBD2. This CDR3 is built from 17 residues. J gave up 2 bases and V 0 bases, and 5 bases lay outside the gene matches. The V gene's germline CDR1 is LGHNA and CDR2 YSLEER. The CDR3 loop is CASSQDFAGGPYNEQFF. The CDR3 nucleotides are TGCGCCAGCAGCCAAGATTTCGCGGGGGGGCCCTACAATGAGCAGTTCTTC.

The genes are TRBV19 and TRBJ1-4; 10 nucleotides line up with TRBD1. This CDR3 spans 17 amino acids. Germline values: CDR1 LNHDA, CDR2 SQIVND (reference sequence). V lost 5 bases, J lost 5 bases, and 11 bases stayed unmatched. The CDR3 DNA follows: TGTGCCAGTAGTCCCCGGACAGGGGGTCGGTTCAATGAAAAACTGTTTTTT. Residues: CASSPRTGGRFNEKLFF. Complete variable domain (other parts from reference TRBV19 and TRBJ1-4): DGGITQSPKYLFRKEGQNVTLSCEQNLNHDAMYWYRQDPGQGLRLIYYSQIVNDFQKGDIAEGYSVSREKKESFPLTVTSAQKNPTAFYLCASSPRTGGRFNEKLFFGSGTQLSVL.

This clone was detected only once. The chain carries TRBV4-3 and TRBJ2-7, with 10 bases identical to TRBD1. CDR1 and CDR2 from the germline V gene are LGHNA and YSLEER. The V gene end was trimmed by 4 bases and the J gene end by 1 base; junction bases not matched to a gene: 10. The CDR3 length is 17 residues. The chain's CDR3 is CASSLPGRDRGSYEQYF. CDR3 in DNA: TGCGCCAGCAGCCTCCCTGGCCGGGACAGGGGTTCCTACGAGCAGTACTTC.

The chain couples TRBV19 to TRBJ2-7, with 8 bases that match TRBD2. This CDR3 has 20 amino acids. The trim removed 9 bases at V and 3 bases at J, leaving 28 bases unmatched. Germline CDR1 is LNHDA and CDR2 is SQIVND (reference sequence). In DNA, the CDR3 is TGTGCCAGCAGCCCCTCCCCGGGGGGGCCCTCGCCTAGGGGATACTACGAGCAGTACTTC. As protein: CASSPSPGGPSPRGYYEQYF.

The genes are TRBV6-2 or TRBV6-3 and TRBJ2-5; D is ambiguous. CDR3 length: 14 amino acids. From germline, CDR1 is MNHEY and CDR2 SVGEGT. The V end was cut by 0 bases, the J end by 3 bases, with 8 bases between. The chain's CDR3 is CASSYSSLKETQYF. DNA of the CDR3: TGTGCCAGCAGTTACTCGAGTCTGAAAGAGACCCAGTACTTC.

This clone appeared a few times. The V and J genes are TRBV11-2 and TRBJ2-5; a possible D gene is TRBD2 (6 bases). The CDR3 runs to 15 residues. V was clipped by 0 bases and J by 2 bases, with 10 bases between them. Germline V lookup: CDR1 SGHAT, CDR2 FQNNGV. CDR3 DNA: TGTGCCAGCAGCTTAGATCGGGGGTATCAAGAGACCCAGTACTTC. Its translation is CASSLDRGYQETQYF.

This clone appeared a few times. CDR3 sequence reads: CASSLASFGYTF. DNA of the CDR3: TGTGCCAGCAGTTTAGCGAGTTTTGGCTACACCTTC. V is TRBV12-3 or TRBV12-4 and J is TRBJ1-2; D is undetermined. The CDR3 is 12 amino acids. The V and J ends lost 0 bases and 7 bases respectively, with 6 bases between them.

This sequence joins TRBV19 and TRBJ2-3; TRBD1 matches 12 bases. This CDR3 is 14 amino acids long. The V and J ends lost 6 bases and 3 bases, in that order; junction bases with no gene match: 1. Germline assignment: CDR1 LNHDA and CDR2 SQIVND (reference sequence). CDR3 sequence: CASRGQGATDTQYF. In nucleotides, the CDR3 is TGTGCCAGTAGGGGACAGGGGGCAACAGATACGCAGTATTTT.

The rearrangement joins TRBV6-5 to TRBJ1-1, with unresolved D. Germline CDR1 MNHEY, CDR2 SVGAGI. V lost 0 bases and J lost 5, with 13 bases in between. The CDR3 consists of 15 residues. The CDR3, as DNA: TGTGCCAGCAGTTACTCCCCGCCGCGGCGAACTGAAGCTTTCTTT. It is translated as CASSYSPPRRTEAFF.

The V call is TRBV6-4, the J call TRBJ1-5, with 7 bases identical to TRBD1. J lost 7 bases, V lost 0 bases, and 0 bases had no gene match. The germline V gene has CDR1 MRHNA and CDR2 SNTAGT. There are 13 residues in the CDR3. The CDR3 protein is CASSDSGGQPQHF. The DNA of the CDR3 is TGTGCCAGCAGTGACTCAGGGGGCCAGCCCCAGCATTTT.

The V and J genes are TRBV7-3 and TRBJ2-5, with 8 bases identical to TRBD2. Germline CDR1 and CDR2: SGHTA and FQGTGA. The CDR3 totals 15 residues. V shed 5 bases and J 3 bases; nucleotides not matched to a gene: 8. CDR3 region: CASSPRGGSEETQYF. CDR3 sequence (DNA): TGTGCCAGCAGCCCTCGGGGGGGCAGTGAAGAGACCCAGTACTTC.

CDR3 residues: CASSYDRDSRNTIYF. The CDR3 DNA follows: TGTGCCAGCAGTTACGACAGGGATAGTAGAAACACCATATATTTT. V is TRBV6-5 and J is TRBJ1-3, with 7 bases matching TRBD1. Germline CDR1 reads MNHEY; CDR2 reads SVGAGI. V dropped 2 bases and J dropped 5; count of bases not matched to a gene: 6. This CDR3 has 15 residues.

This chain uses TRBV5-1 with TRBJ1-4; TRBD1 aligns across 12 bases. The V gene's germline CDR1 is SGHRS and CDR2 YFSETQ. This CDR3 region has 19 residues. Trimming at V came to 0 bases and at J to 4 bases, leaving 10 bases not matched to a gene. In nucleotides, the CDR3 is TGCGCCAGCAGCTTGGGGGGACAGGGGGCTGAGCGAGATAATGAAAAACTGTTTTTT. Its protein product is CASSLGGQGAERDNEKLFF.

J is TRBJ2-2 and V is TRBV7-9; 8 nucleotides line up with TRBD1. Germline trimming cut 7 bases from V and 3 bases from J; bases unmatched to any gene: 7. CDR1 and CDR2 (germline): SEHNR, FQNEAQ (reference sequence). CDR3 length equals 15 residues. CDR3 loop: CASTPGQGDTGELFF. In DNA form, the CDR3 reads TGTGCCAGCACCCCCGGACAGGGAGACACCGGGGAGCTGTTTTTT.

The chain recombines TRBV7-2 with TRBJ1-6, with 7 bases lining up with TRBD1. Looked up from germline, CDR1 is SGHTA and CDR2 is FQGNSA. CDR3 length: 15 amino acids. The junction had 11 bases not matched to a gene; V was cut back by 5 bases and J by 10 bases. The CDR3 here is CASSPGQDQRSPLHF. CDR3 in DNA: TGTGCCAGCAGCCCTGGACAGGATCAAAGGTCACCCCTCCACTTT.

The V and J genes are TRBV5-1 and TRBJ1-4; 9 bases map to TRBD1. The V segment lost 0 bases and the J segment 4 bases; nucleotides outside the gene matches: 1. The CDR3 is made up of 15 amino acids. Germline loops: CDR1 SGHRS, CDR2 YFSETQ. The CDR3, as DNA: TGCGCCAGCAGCTTGGGGGGACAGGGTAATGAAAAACTGTTTTTT. This gives the protein CASSLGGQGNEKLFF.

The rearrangement links TRBV5-6 to TRBJ1-2; the match to TRBD1 covers 8 bases. From germline, CDR1 is SGHDT and CDR2 YYEEEE. This CDR3 region has 16 residues. V trimming: 1 base; J trimming: 5 bases; junction bases outside the gene matches: 10. The CDR3 loop reads CASSLRAAGGEYGYTF. The CDR3 DNA sequence: TGTGCCAGCAGCTTGAGGGCGGCAGGGGGCGAGTATGGCTACACCTTC.

Worth noting for this clone: Other nucleotide sequences from this sample produce the same CDR3. The chain links TRBV7-9 to TRBJ1-5; D call uncertain. Germline values: CDR1 SEHNR, CDR2 FQNEAQ (reference sequence). The V end lost 4 bases, the J end lost 3 bases, and 4 bases lay between the germline ends. The CDR3 extends over 12 amino acids. CDR3 sequence: CASSSLNQPQHF. In DNA form, the CDR3 reads TGTGCCAGCAGCTCCCTCAATCAGCCCCAGCATTTT.

This clone was seen a single time. V usage is TRBV27 and J usage is TRBJ1-1, with 7 bases identical to TRBD1. CDR3 length: 14 residues. J lost 0 bases, V lost 6 bases, and 4 bases had no gene match. CDR1 MNHEY and CDR2 SMNVEV come from the germline V gene (reference sequence). This CDR3 reads CASSPGTVNTEAFF. DNA for the CDR3: TGTGCCAGCAGCCCAGGGACAGTGAACACTGAAGCTTTCTTT.